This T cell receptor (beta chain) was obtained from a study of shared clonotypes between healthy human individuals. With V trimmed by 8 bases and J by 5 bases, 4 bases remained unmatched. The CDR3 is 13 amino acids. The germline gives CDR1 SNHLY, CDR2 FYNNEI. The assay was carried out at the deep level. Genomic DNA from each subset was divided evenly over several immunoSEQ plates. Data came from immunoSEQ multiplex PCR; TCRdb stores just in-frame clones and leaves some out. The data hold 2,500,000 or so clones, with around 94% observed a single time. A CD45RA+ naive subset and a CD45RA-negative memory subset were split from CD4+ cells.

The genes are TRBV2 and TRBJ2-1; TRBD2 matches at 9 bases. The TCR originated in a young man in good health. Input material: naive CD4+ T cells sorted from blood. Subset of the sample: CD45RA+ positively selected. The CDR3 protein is CASAGLANNEQFF. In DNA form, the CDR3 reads TGTGCCAGCGCCGGACTAGCGAACAATGAGCAGTTCTTC.